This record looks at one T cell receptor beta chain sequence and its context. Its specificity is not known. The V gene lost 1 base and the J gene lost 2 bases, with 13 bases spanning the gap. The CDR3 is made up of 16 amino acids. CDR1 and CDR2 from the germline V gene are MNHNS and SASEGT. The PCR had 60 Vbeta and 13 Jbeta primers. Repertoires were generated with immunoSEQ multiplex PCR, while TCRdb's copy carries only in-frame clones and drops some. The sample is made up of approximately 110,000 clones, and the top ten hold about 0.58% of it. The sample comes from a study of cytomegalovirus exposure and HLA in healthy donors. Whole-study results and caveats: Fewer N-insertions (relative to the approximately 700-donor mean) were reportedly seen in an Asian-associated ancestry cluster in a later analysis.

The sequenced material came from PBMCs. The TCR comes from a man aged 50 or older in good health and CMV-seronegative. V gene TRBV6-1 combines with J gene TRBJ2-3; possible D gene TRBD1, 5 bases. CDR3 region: CASSEVWQGNTDTQYF. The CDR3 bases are TGTGCCAGCAGTGAAGTTTGGCAGGGCAACACAGATACGCAGTATTTT.